The TCR beta chain described here comes from a study of OX40 agonist ivuxolimab in advanced cancers. The V gene lost 6 bases and the J gene lost 6 bases, with 25 bases spanning the gap. The CDR3 is made up of 17 amino acids. Assay used: immunoSEQ multiplex PCR; TCRdb lists only in-frame clones, some missing. The sample has 18,000 or so clones; more than 60% are singletons. The genes are TRBV5-3 and TRBJ1-5; possible D gene TRBD1, 6 bases. TRBV5-3 is reported as an ORF; its role is uncertain. This TCR was sampled from an adult with an advanced solid tumor such as melanoma, head and neck, liver or kidney cancer. Source: CD4+ or CD8+ T cells sorted from blood, taken in a trial of the OX40 agonist ivuxolimab. CDR3 DNA sequence: TGTGCCAGAAAGCTTGTCAGGGAACAGGGATCGGCTCAGCCCCAGCATTTT. It specifies CARKLVREQGSAQPQHF.